This T cell receptor beta chain was sequenced in a study of response to subunit inactivated influenza vaccine. TCRdb re-analysed the RT-PCR reads in MiXCR, keeping a single row per CDR3 protein. The sample consists of roughly 190,000 distinct CDR3 sequences, approximately 15% of them appearing once. This clonotype turned up a few times. No antigen is known for it. V dropped 0 bases and J dropped 5 bases, with 10 bases sitting between them. The germline V gene encodes CDR1 SQVTM and CDR2 ANQGSEA. CDR3 length equals 13 residues. Study-wide findings and caveats: It was the authors' suggestion that each seasonal influenza vaccination recruits few new T cells.

Sequencing used CD8+ T cells sorted from PBMCs, obtained 5 days after vaccination. The chain couples TRBV29-1 to TRBJ1-1; no clear D gene. The source is a man aged 50-59 years who received an inactivated influenza vaccine. The CDR3 here is CSVEDSSGTEAFF. The DNA of the CDR3 is TGCAGCGTTGAAGACAGTAGCGGGACTGAAGCTTTCTTT.